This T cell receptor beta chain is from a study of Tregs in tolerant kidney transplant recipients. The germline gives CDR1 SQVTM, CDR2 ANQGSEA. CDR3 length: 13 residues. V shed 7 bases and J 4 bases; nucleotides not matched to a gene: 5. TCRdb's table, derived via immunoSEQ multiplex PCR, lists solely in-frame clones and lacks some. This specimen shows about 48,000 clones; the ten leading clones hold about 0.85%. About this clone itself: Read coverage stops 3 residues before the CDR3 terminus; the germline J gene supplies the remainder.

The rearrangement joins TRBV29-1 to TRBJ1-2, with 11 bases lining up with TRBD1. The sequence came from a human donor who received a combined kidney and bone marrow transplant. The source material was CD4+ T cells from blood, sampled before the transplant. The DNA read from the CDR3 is TGCAGCGCAGGACAGGGGGCACCCTATGGC. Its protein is CSAGQGAPYG. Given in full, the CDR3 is CSAGQGAPYGYTF.